This T cell receptor (beta chain) derives from a study of blood T cell repertoires in COVID-19. Followed longitudinally, the Seattle patients had been enrolled during active infection. There are 13 residues in the CDR3. V was clipped by 4 bases and J by 1 base, with 7 bases between them. The germline gives CDR1 KGHSH, CDR2 LQKENI. The assay was immunoSEQ multiplex PCR, and TCRdb's table has in-frame clones only and misses some. The sample consists of some 150,000 clones, approximately 80% of them appearing once. Sequencing was done on a sample of peripheral blood. This clonotype originated in a woman aged 55-69 years with COVID-19, enrolled during active disease. The V call is TRBV18, the J call TRBJ1-1; D ambiguous. This CDR3 reads CASSRGGNTEAFF. CDR3 sequence (DNA): TGTGCCAGCTCACGCGGTGGGAACACTGAAGCTTTCTTT.